The T cell receptor (beta chain) under discussion was sequenced for a study of tumor and adjacent non-tumor tissue in lung cancer. The library came from three nested PCR rounds adapted from ARM-PCR protocols. MiXCR was run by TCRdb on the multiplex PCR reads, yielding one entry per CDR3 protein. The data show 90,000 to 130,000 distinct CDR3 sequences, with approximately 80% seen just once and 22% held by the top ten. The CDR3 extends over 15 amino acids. CDR1 and CDR2 from the germline V gene are MGHRA and YSYEKL. The germline V and J ends were trimmed by 0 bases and 8 bases, with 16 bases remaining between them. The template was RNA from unsorted bulk tissue.

Source material: lung tumor tissue. The V gene is TRBV4-1, the J gene TRBJ1-1; D is undetermined. This clonotype originated in a man between 70 and 80 years old with non-small cell lung cancer. CDR3 nucleotides: TGCGCCAGCAGCCAAGATAGCCACCAAGGCACAGAAGCTTTCTTT. Translating gives CASSQDSHQGTEAFF.